This passage covers 24 T cell receptor beta chains from one sample sequenced in a study of T cell repertoires in cytomegalovirus infection. TCRdb reprocessed the reads via MiXCR and lists one record per CDR3 protein. The repertoire holds under 100,000 distinct CDR3 sequences, 3.5% to 4.5% seen once, with about 4.6% in the top ten. The material sequenced was PBMCs. The receptor source for this set is a human donor in good health (CMV status not recorded). Some clones in this sample may be carry-over from other donors' samples.

The table lists this clonotype with many counts. CDR3 bases: TGTGCCAGCAAGAGGGGCACAGATACGCAGTATTTT. Translating gives CASKRGTDTQYF. The gene calls are TRBV6-2 or TRBV6-3 and TRBJ2-3; perhaps TRBD2 as D (5 bases). The CDR3 consists of 12 residues. The V gene lost 7 bases and the J gene lost 1 base, with 6 bases spanning the gap. Germline V gene sequence: CDR1 MNHEY, CDR2 SVGEGT.

This clonotype was seen ten or more times. The chain has TRBV12-3 or TRBV12-4 and TRBJ2-1; 10 bases line up with TRBD2. V dropped 3 bases and J dropped 6; count of bases not matched to a gene: 14. The CDR3 covers 18 residues. CDR3 sequence reads: CASSFPEAVLAGGNEQFF. The DNA for the CDR3 is TGTGCCAGCAGTTTCCCTGAAGCCGTTTTAGCGGGGGGCAATGAGCAGTTCTTC.

Ten or more counts support this clonotype. The V call is TRBV12-3 or TRBV12-4, the J call TRBJ1-5; D is possibly TRBD1 (5 bases). The CDR3 is 14 amino acids. Trimming removed 1 base from V and 7 bases from J, with 11 bases in between. CDR3 region: CASSLEQGLQPQHF. CDR3 bases: TGTGCCAGCAGTTTAGAGCAGGGTTTACAGCCCCAGCATTTT.

This clonotype was counted many times. This chain links TRBV6-2 or TRBV6-3 with TRBJ2-5, with D tentatively TRBD1 (5 bases). CDR3 length: 12 residues. Germline loops: CDR1 MNHEY, CDR2 SVGEGT. Between the trimmed V and J ends, which lost 5 bases and 5 bases, there was a span of 9 bases. In DNA form, the CDR3 reads TGTGCCAGCAGTCCCCCAGGGGAGACCCAGTACTTC. This encodes CASSPPGETQYF.

This clonotype has ten or more counts. This sequence joins TRBV29-1 and TRBJ2-1, with 7 nucleotides matching TRBD2. This CDR3 is 12 amino acids long. From germline, CDR1 is SQVTM and CDR2 ANQGSEA. V was pared by 5 bases and J by 9 bases, with 7 bases of the junction left unmatched. The CDR3 spells CSVSTGGGEQFF. The CDR3 DNA reads as TGCAGCGTTTCCACGGGAGGAGGTGAGCAGTTCTTC.

This clonotype was recorded at least ten times. The chain is built from TRBV4-1 and TRBJ2-3; TRBD1 is a possible D gene (5 bases). The V gene lost 1 base and the J gene lost 2 bases, with 16 bases spanning the gap. The CDR3 totals 17 residues. Germline CDR1 is MGHRA and CDR2 is YSYEKL. This CDR3 is CASSQVGLGRATDTQYF. The CDR3 DNA reads as TGCGCCAGCAGCCAAGTGGGGTTAGGCAGGGCCACAGATACGCAGTATTTT.

The sample holds many counts of this clonotype. The J gene is TRBJ2-1, the V gene TRBV5-4; D gene ambiguous. V gave up 0 bases and J gave up 9 bases, with 7 bases separating them. Germline lookup yields CDR1 SGHNT and CDR2 YYREEE (reference sequence). This CDR3 region has 12 residues. This CDR3 is CASSLAVGEQFF. The CDR3 DNA is TGTGCCAGCAGCTTGGCTGTGGGTGAGCAGTTCTTC. The full variable domain, its missing parts supplied by reference TRBV5-4 and TRBJ2-1, is ETGVTQSPTHLIKTRGQQVTLRCSSQSGHNTVSWYQQALGQGPQFIFQYYREEENGRGNFPPRFSGLQFPNYSSELNVNALELDDSALYLCASSLAVGEQFFGPGTRLTVL.

This clonotype was seen at least ten times. J is TRBJ1-2 and V is TRBV27, with a tentative D call TRBD1 (5 bases). The germline V gene encodes CDR1 MNHEY and CDR2 SMNVEV (reference sequence). This CDR3 contains 14 residues. Trimming removed 3 bases at V and 4 bases at J, with 12 bases between. The CDR3 DNA reads TGTGCCAGCAGTTTTGAGGCAGGGAGCTATGGCTACACCTTC. Residues: CASSFEAGSYGYTF.

This clonotype was recorded many times. The chain carries TRBV12-3 or TRBV12-4 and TRBJ1-1; D may be TRBD1 (6 bases). CDR3 length equals 15 residues. With 3 bases removed from V and 0 bases from J, the gap between germline ends came to 11 bases. The CDR3 region is CASSFLDRMNTEAFF. The CDR3 region has the DNA TGTGCCAGCAGTTTTCTGGACAGAATGAACACTGAAGCTTTCTTT.

This clonotype has ten or more counts. This chain uses TRBV28 with TRBJ1-2, with TRBD1 matching 10 bases. The CDR3 has 10 amino acids. Germline lookup yields CDR1 MDHEN and CDR2 SYDVKM. CDR3 in amino acids: CSTGGGGYTF. CDR3 coding DNA: TGTTCGACAGGGGGCGGCGGCTACACCTTC.

The table lists this clonotype with many counts. This chain joins TRBV4-1 and TRBJ1-5; D is ambiguous. The CDR3 is 14 amino acids. With 3 bases removed from V and 0 bases from J, the gap between germline ends came to 6 bases. Germline CDR1 MGHRA, CDR2 YSYEKL. CDR3 nucleotides: TGCGCCAGCAGCCATACGAATAGCAATCAGCCCCAGCATTTT. Translation: CASSHTNSNQPQHF.

This clonotype was counted ten times or more. The chain joins TRBV5-1 to TRBJ1-6; a weak D match, TRBD1 (5 bases). The CDR3 consists of 13 residues. Trimming removed 4 bases from V and 12 bases from J, with 14 bases in between. Germline loops: CDR1 SGHRS, CDR2 YFSETQ. This CDR3 reads CASSTQGGGPLHF. CDR3 nucleotides: TGCGCCAGCAGCACCCAAGGTGGGGGACCCCTCCACTTT. The whole variable domain, filled in from reference TRBV5-1 and TRBJ1-6, reads KAGVTQTPRYLIKTRGQQVTLSCSPISGHRSVSWYQQTPGQGLQFLFEYFSETQRNKGNFPGRFSGRQFSNSRSEMNVSTLELGDSALYLCASSTQGGGPLHFGNGTRLTVT.

This clonotype was recorded many times. This chain joins TRBV28 and TRBJ1-5; D remains unclear. Germline V gene sequence: CDR1 MDHEN, CDR2 SYDVKM. The V end was cut by 8 bases, the J end by 9 bases, with 14 bases between. CDR3 length equals 12 residues. In nucleotides, the CDR3 is TGTGCCAGCCACCAAAGGTCTGCGCCCCAGCATTTT. This gives the protein CASHQRSAPQHF. Full variable domain (missing parts from reference TRBV28 and TRBJ1-5): DVKVTQSSRYLVKRTGEKVFLECVQDMDHENMFWYRQDPGLGLRLIYFSYDVKMKEKGDIPEGYSVSREKKERFSLILESASTNQTSMYLCASHQRSAPQHFGDGTRLSIL.

This clonotype was counted at least ten times. The rearrangement joins TRBV4-1 to TRBJ1-5; D is possibly TRBD1 (5 bases). Germline V gene sequence: CDR1 MGHRA, CDR2 YSYEKL. The CDR3 has 16 residues. V gave up 1 base and J gave up 7 bases, with 17 bases separating them. CDR3 DNA sequence: TGCGCCAGCAGCCAAGCGGGGGTCTCTGGGAAGCAGCCCCAGCATTTT. The encoded protein is CASSQAGVSGKQPQHF.

This clonotype has a count of ten or more. V is TRBV4-3 and J is TRBJ1-5; D remains ambiguous. The germline V gene encodes CDR1 LGHNA and CDR2 YSLEER. Between the trimmed V and J ends, which lost 2 bases and 2 bases, there was a span of 10 bases. This CDR3 region has 15 residues. In DNA, the CDR3 is TGCGCCAGCAGCCAAACTAGGGCCGGCAATCAGCCCCAGCATTTT. Protein product: CASSQTRAGNQPQHF.

In its sample, this clonotype was seen many times. J is TRBJ2-3 and V is TRBV20-1; 8 bases match TRBD1. The CDR3 runs to 14 residues. Germline CDR1 is DFQATT and CDR2 is SNEGSKA (reference sequence). Unmatched junction bases numbered 8, after V lost 5 bases and J lost 4 bases. The CDR3 loop is CSADMDRAADTQYF. The CDR3 region has the DNA TGCAGTGCTGACATGGACAGGGCGGCAGATACGCAGTATTTT.

This clonotype was detected many times. V and J are TRBV28 and TRBJ2-7, with 8 bases lining up with TRBD1. This CDR3 comprises 13 residues. Germline CDR1 is MDHEN and CDR2 is SYDVKM. V shed 11 bases and J 3 bases; nucleotides not matched to a gene: 9. The CDR3 spells CAVEDRVHYEQYF. CDR3 sequence (DNA): TGTGCCGTTGAGGACAGGGTTCACTACGAGCAGTACTTC.

There are many counts of this clonotype. This chain links TRBV20-1 with TRBJ1-3; TRBD1 might be the D (5 bases). This CDR3 is 12 amino acids long. Germline CDR1 DFQATT, CDR2 SNEGSKA (reference sequence). V lost 6 bases to trimming and J lost 4 bases, with 10 bases between them. The chain's CDR3 is CSARTSGNTIYF. Written as DNA, the CDR3 is TGCAGTGCAAGGACATCCGGAAACACCATATATTTT.

Comment on this clonotype: One end of the junction does not line up with germline, which may come from a read error. The rearrangement joins TRBV7-6 to TRBJ2-1, with D unclear. CDR1 is SGHVS, CDR2 FNYEAQ, per germline. This CDR3 has 13 residues. The CDR3 DNA sequence: TGTGCCAGCAGCTTATCGCACGGTCGGGCGCAGTTATTC. It codes for CASSLSHGRAQLF.

This clonotype was counted at least ten times. In nucleotides, the CDR3 is TGTGCCAGCAGCTCCAGGACAGGGGTCCCCGAGCAGTACTTC. Translated: CASSSRTGVPEQYF. The chain joins TRBV7-2 to TRBJ2-7, with TRBD1 identical over 9 bases. This CDR3 contains 14 residues. Germline V gene sequence: CDR1 SGHTA, CDR2 FQGNSA. V lost 4 bases and J lost 6; bases outside the gene matches: 7.

This clonotype was seen ten or more times. This chain connects TRBV2 to TRBJ2-7, with TRBD2 matching 9 bases. CDR3 length equals 16 residues. Looked up from germline, CDR1 is SNHLY and CDR2 is FYNNEI. J was trimmed by 6 bases and V by 6 bases; bases with no gene match: 15. As DNA, the CDR3 is TGTGCCAGCAGGGCTTCCGGCGGGGGGGCTAAGTTCGAGCAGTACTTC. It specifies CASRASGGGAKFEQYF.

The sample holds many counts of this clonotype. The J gene is TRBJ2-4, the V gene TRBV12-3 or TRBV12-4; D remains unclear. This CDR3 spans 14 amino acids. Deletions cut 6 bases from V and 1 base from J, with 10 bases between. The CDR3 DNA follows: TGTGCCAGCAGCGTCAACTACGCCAAAAACATTCAGTACTTC. The encoded protein is CASSVNYAKNIQYF.

This clonotype came up many times. The chain has TRBV2 and TRBJ2-1, with 14 bases fitting TRBD2. Germline V lookup: CDR1 SNHLY, CDR2 FYNNEI. The V and J ends lost 4 bases and 1 base, in that order; junction bases with no gene match: 9. The CDR3 contains 19 residues. CDR3 region: CASSAAGTSGGGSYNEQFF. The CDR3 DNA reads TGTGCCAGCAGTGCCGCCGGGACTAGCGGGGGCGGATCCTACAATGAGCAGTTCTTC.

This clonotype occurred many times. This chain connects TRBV20-1 to TRBJ1-1, with no clear D. Trimming removed 5 bases from V and 10 bases from J, with 17 bases in between. The CDR3 spans 12 residues. Germline-derived CDR1 and CDR2 are DFQATT and SNEGSKA (reference sequence). CDR3 region: CSARPYSRAAFF. CDR3 nucleotide sequence: TGCAGTGCTCGGCCATATTCCCGTGCAGCTTTCTTT.